These 6 T cell receptor beta chains came from one sample sequenced in a study of immune evolution from preneoplasia to lung adenocarcinoma (dated by TCRdb to about 2021). Receptors were amplified or captured by the immunoSEQ multiplex PCR assay. Held by TCRdb, this immuneACCESS table contains in-frame sequences only and omits some clones. Under half of the omission traces to an unresolved V gene where checked; the cause of the rest is unknown. A total of tens of thousands of clones appear in this sample, under 80% of them only once. The ten largest clones add up to 4% to 5% of the sample. The sample taken for sequencing was FFPE invasive lung adenocarcinoma tissue. The cell subset or site label corresponds to: frankly invasive lung adenocarcinoma (ADC). The receptors originated from a person between 60 and 69 years old with lung adenocarcinoma.

There are a few counts of this clone. The chain employs TRBV11-2 and TRBJ1-1; 9 bases are shared with TRBD1. Germline-derived CDR1 and CDR2 are SGHAT and FQNNGV. After removal of 5 bases from V and 5 bases from J, the junction contained 6 bases not matched to a gene. The CDR3 contains 14 residues. CDR3 DNA: TGTGCCAGCAGCGAACAGGGGGCTGGGACTGAAGCTTTCTTT. Translation: CASSEQGAGTEAFF.

The rearrangement joins TRBV11-3 to TRBJ1-4, with unresolved D. Trimming left V 3 bases short and J 3 bases short, with 8 bases between. This CDR3 contains 14 residues. The germline V gene has CDR1 SGHNT and CDR2 YENEEA. CDR3 in amino acids: CASSLDGANEKLFF. The DNA of the CDR3 is TGTGCCAGCAGCTTGGACGGGGCTAATGAAAAACTGTTTTTT.

The chain combines TRBV7-6 with TRBJ2-1; 10 bases are a match to TRBD2. From germline, CDR1 is SGHVS and CDR2 FNYEAQ. This CDR3 region has 14 residues. V shed 3 bases and J 11 bases; nucleotides not matched to a gene: 7. The CDR3 bases are TGTGCCAGCAGCTTGGGCCTAGCGGGAGTACAGCAGTTCTTC. This translates into CASSLGLAGVQQFF. Variable domain in full (rest from reference TRBV7-6 and TRBJ2-1): GAGVSQSPRYKVTKRGQDVALRCDPISGHVSLYWYRQALGQGPEFLTYFNYEAQQDKSGLPNDRFSAERPEGSISTLTIQRTEQRDSAMYRCASSLGLAGVQQFFGPGTRLTVL.

V gene TRBV11-2 combines with J gene TRBJ1-1, with TRBD1 identical over 9 bases. Germline assignment: CDR1 SGHAT and CDR2 FQNNGV. The length of the CDR3 is 15 residues. Unmatched junction bases numbered 8, after V lost 5 bases and J lost 4 bases. The CDR3 sequence: CASSPRTGEGTEAFF. The DNA of the CDR3 is TGTGCCAGCAGCCCAAGGACAGGGGAGGGCACTGAAGCTTTCTTT.

The chain couples TRBV7-8 to TRBJ2-7; D is tentatively TRBD1 or TRBD2 (5 bases each). Germline CDR1 reads SGHVS; CDR2 reads FQNEAQ. V lost 5 bases and J 4 bases, leaving 12 bases between the germline ends. This CDR3 is built from 13 residues. DNA of the CDR3: TGTGCCAGCAGCCCCCTGGGACGTTACGAGCAGTACTTC. Its translation: CASSPLGRYEQYF.

The chain links TRBV9 to TRBJ2-5; D call uncertain. CDR1 and CDR2 (germline): SGDLS, YYNGEE. Trimming removed 0 bases at V and 5 bases at J, with 14 bases between. This CDR3 is 15 amino acids long. The CDR3: CASSVGSSNMETQYF. The CDR3 DNA reads as TGTGCCAGCAGCGTAGGATCGAGTAATATGGAGACCCAGTACTTC.